A selection of T cell receptor beta chains follows, all from one sample in a study of cytomegalovirus exposure and HLA in healthy donors. Clones were read by immunoSEQ multiplex PCR, and TCRdb kept only the in-frame ones, dropping some. The sample has over 150,000 clones, 60% to 75% seen once. The sequencing sample was made of PBMCs. These receptors were collected from a woman aged 45-60 years in good health and CMV-seropositive. Both conserved end residues are part of each CDR3. D genes are given only for firm matches. Expanded clones get a size class; other rows say once, few or many, or leave the size out.

CDR3 protein: CASSQAGWYGYTF
CDR3 DNA: TGCGCCAGCAGCCAAGCAGGGTGGTACGGCTACACCTTC
J gene: TRBJ1-2
clone size: -
D gene: -
V gene: TRBV4-1

CDR3 protein: CASSLPVGRDNYEQYF
CDR3 DNA: TGCGCCAGCAGCCTCCCAGTTGGCAGGGACAACTACGAGCAGTACTTC
J gene: TRBJ2-7
clone size: -
D gene: -
V gene: TRBV5-1

CDR3 protein: CASSLLTNTEAFF
CDR3 DNA: TGTGCCAGCAGCTTGTTGACTAACACTGAAGCTTTCTTT
J gene: TRBJ1-1
clone size: -
D gene: -
V gene: TRBV5-6

CDR3 protein: CASSLQDQETQYF
CDR3 DNA: TGCGCCAGCAGCTTACAGGACCAAGAGACCCAGTACTTC
J gene: TRBJ2-5
clone size: -
D gene: -
V gene: TRBV5-1

CDR3 protein: CASQERGNQPQHF
CDR3 DNA: TGTGCCAGTCAGGAGAGGGGCAATCAGCCCCAGCATTTT
J gene: TRBJ1-5
clone size: -
D gene: -
V gene: TRBV19

CDR3 protein: CASSPSTDTQYF
CDR3 DNA: TGTGCCAGCAGCCCAAGCACAGATACGCAGTATTTT
J gene: TRBJ2-3
clone size: -
D gene: -
V gene: TRBV7-9

CDR3 protein: CASLPRDEQYF
CDR3 DNA: TGTGCCAGCCTCCCGCGGGACGAGCAGTACTTC
J gene: TRBJ2-7
clone size: -
D gene: -
V gene: TRBV11-3

CDR3 protein: CASSATTGGEQYF
CDR3 DNA: TGTGCCAGCAGCGCTACGACGGGGGGCGAGCAGTACTTC
J gene: TRBJ2-7
clone size: -
D gene: TRBD2
V gene: TRBV5-5

CDR3 protein: CASSLEGAGFTDTQYF
CDR3 DNA: TGCGCCAGCAGCCTAGAAGGAGCGGGGTTCACAGATACGCAGTATTTT
J gene: TRBJ2-3
clone size: -
D gene: TRBD2
V gene: TRBV5-1

CDR3 protein: CASRDNRVYGYTF
CDR3 DNA: TGTGCCAGCAGAGATAACAGGGTCTATGGCTACACCTTC
J gene: TRBJ1-2
clone size: -
D gene: -
V gene: TRBV6-1

CDR3 protein: CASSYGDSQETQYF
CDR3 DNA: TGCGCCAGCAGCTACGGGGACTCCCAAGAGACCCAGTACTTC
J gene: TRBJ2-5
clone size: -
D gene: -
V gene: TRBV5-1

CDR3 protein: CASSLGVGGTQYF
CDR3 DNA: TGCGCCAGCAGCCTCGGGGTTGGAGGGACCCAGTACTTC
J gene: TRBJ2-5
clone size: -
D gene: -
V gene: TRBV5-1

CDR3 protein: CASSPQMADKKLFF
CDR3 DNA: TGCGCCAGCAGCCCTCAGATGGCAGACAAAAAACTGTTTTTT
J gene: TRBJ1-4
clone size: -
D gene: -
V gene: TRBV5-1

CDR3 protein: CASSPGQVVKLFF
CDR3 DNA: TGTGCCAGCAGTCCGGGACAGGTCGTGAAACTGTTTTTT
J gene: TRBJ1-4
clone size: -
D gene: TRBD1
V gene: TRBV6-6

CDR3 protein: CASKRSLLGSYGYTF
CDR3 DNA: TGTGCCAGTAAACGATCGCTCCTAGGGAGCTATGGCTACACCTTC
J gene: TRBJ1-2
clone size: -
D gene: -
V gene: TRBV19

CDR3 protein: CASFSWDIDQPQHF
CDR3 DNA: TGTGCCAGCTTTTCATGGGACATCGATCAGCCCCAGCATTTT
J gene: TRBJ1-5
clone size: few
D gene: -
V gene: TRBV7-3